Below, 6 T cell receptor beta chains from the same sample are listed, as sequenced in a study of T-cell memory formation after mild COVID-19. One entry per CDR3 protein, called by TCRdb with MiXCR from the 5' RACE reads. In the table there are some 300,000 distinct CDR3 sequences, 20% to 25% of which are singletons. Sequencing was carried out using PBMCs or a T cell subset sorted from them (not recorded which). The receptors shown here come from a young man who had mild COVID-19 (a few samples of this study predate the infection). Cell type and time point are not known.

This clonotype was counted between two and nine times. The V call is TRBV5-1, the J call TRBJ2-5; D gene ambiguous. V was cut by 7 bases and J by 1 base, with 8 bases left in between. The CDR3 is 12 residues long. The germline V gene encodes CDR1 SGHRS and CDR2 YFSETQ. The CDR3 sequence is CASGLTQETQYF. DNA of the CDR3: TGCGCCAGCGGTTTGACCCAAGAGACCCAGTACTTC.

This clonotype has a handful of counts. Here the CDR3 reads CASSTASRGPGYTF. The CDR3 DNA is TGTGCCAGCAGTACAGCCAGCCGGGGGCCTGGCTACACCTTC. The chain uses TRBV6-5 and TRBJ1-2; possibly TRBD1 for D (6 bases). V shed 5 bases and J shed 7 bases, with 17 bases lying between them. The CDR3 covers 14 residues. The germline gives CDR1 MNHEY, CDR2 SVGAGI.

This clonotype has only a few counts. The chain is built from TRBV6-5 and TRBJ2-2, with D perhaps matching TRBD2 (5 bases). This CDR3 contains 14 residues. The germline V gene has CDR1 MNHEY and CDR2 SVGAGI. V was trimmed by 2 bases and J by 7 bases, leaving 11 bases between them. The CDR3 is CASSYPGFHGELFF. The CDR3 DNA follows: TGTGCCAGCAGTTACCCGGGGTTTCACGGGGAGCTGTTTTTT.

As to this clonotype: A read error may be the cause here, since a much bigger clone is one base away. The rearrangement links TRBV7-3 to TRBJ2-3; weak D call: TRBD2 (6 bases). Germline loops: CDR1 SGHTA, CDR2 FQGTGA. The CDR3 has 17 residues. V shed 5 bases and J shed 0 bases, with 18 bases lying between them. CDR3 in amino acids: CASSPRTGVSSTDTQYF. The CDR3 bases are TGTGCCAGCAGCCCGCGTACGGGAGTCTCGAGCACAGATACGCAGTATTTT.

The V and J genes are TRBV7-3 and TRBJ2-6; tentatively, D is TRBD1 (5 bases). V lost 6 bases, J lost 1 base, and 16 bases lay in between. The CDR3 runs to 17 residues. Looked up from germline, CDR1 is SGHTA and CDR2 is FQGTGA. CDR3 in amino acids: CASSRDSTSSGANVLTF. CDR3 sequence (DNA): TGTGCCAGCAGTCGCGACAGTACTTCTTCTGGGGCCAACGTCCTGACTTTC. The whole variable domain, remainder taken from reference TRBV7-3 and TRBJ2-6, is GAGVSQTPSNKVTEKGKYVELRCDPISGHTALYWYRQSLGQGPEFLIYFQGTGAADDSGLPNDRFFAVRPEGSVSTLKIQRTERGDSAVYLCASSRDSTSSGANVLTFGAGSRLTVL.

The chain links TRBV20-1 to TRBJ2-5; 10 positions agree with TRBD1. Germline V gene lookup returns CDR1 DFQATT and CDR2 SNEGSKA (reference sequence). The CDR3 has 15 residues. Trimming at V came to 5 bases and at J to 1 base, leaving 7 bases not matched to a gene. The CDR3 DNA sequence: TGCAGTGCTCGATGGGACAGGGGAGGCCAAGAGACCCAGTACTTC. It is translated as CSARWDRGGQETQYF.